What follows describes a single T cell receptor beta chain. The data were taken from a study of blood T cell repertoires in COVID-19. Background on the study: Samples of COVID-19 (acute and convalescent) were obtained from the United States, Italy and Spain. From T cells, B-cell-depleted T cells, or PBMCs came the material, which was cDNA or gDNA.

CDR1 is WSHSY and CDR2 is SAAADI in the germline V gene. This CDR3 comprises 14 residues. The trim removed 4 bases at V and 7 bases at J, leaving 3 bases unmatched. The authors' processing: Cell counts per sample came from amplifying reference gene primers. The assay was immunoSEQ multiplex PCR, and TCRdb's table has in-frame clones only and misses some. V and J calls and clone size follow that table, whereas D and trimming were derived from the DNA. This sample has 120,000 or so clones, with 90% found just once. Recruited during active infection, patients (from Seattle) were subsequently followed longitudinally.

The V and J genes are TRBV10-2 and TRBJ1-4; 10 positions agree with TRBD1. The sequenced material came from peripheral blood. The source of this sequence is a man between 60 and 70 years old with COVID-19, enrolled during active disease. The CDR3 reads CASSGDRGPEKLFF. For the CDR3, the DNA is TGCGCCAGCAGTGGAGACAGGGGGCCTGAAAAACTGTTTTTT.